The following is a T cell receptor (beta chain) sequence with its context. The table lists this clonotype with a few counts. It lacks a known antigen. No much larger clone exists at a distance of one base, and base qualities are not known. Stable Graves' hyperthyroidism was defined as no progression to ophthalmopathy during 18 months of follow-up. The hyperthyroidism patients were between 18 and 65 years old and newly diagnosed, with a disease duration of less than 2 months. Patients with uncontrolled infections, other autoimmune diseases, pregnancy or lactation were excluded. Diagnoses were based on clinical symptoms, serum thyroxine and TRAb, thyroid ultrasound and orbital computed tomography. PBMCs were isolated from about 10 ml of fresh peripheral blood by Ficoll-Paque density gradient centrifugation. Total RNA was extracted with Trizol reagent, and quality was checked on an Agilent 2100 Bioanalyzer.

These data belong to a study of T cells in Graves' hyperthyroidism and ophthalmopathy (dated by TCRdb to between 2019 and 2020). For context, the study as a whole: Peripheral blood was sampled at the time of initial diagnosis, prior to any treatment. In addition, the study compared T-cell repertoires in thyroid tissue and in blood from six Graves' hyperthyroidism patients. Prospective prediction of ophthalmopathy was tested in an independent validation cohort of some 19 hyperthyroidism patients and 15 to 17 patients who later progressed to ophthalmopathy. To identify distinguishing TCR V-J signatures, a discovery cohort of about 95 patients was used, comprising 43 with Graves' ophthalmopathy and some 60 with stable Graves' hyperthyroidism. After sampling, hyperthyroidism patients received methimazole starting at 30 mg daily, and ophthalmopathy patients received high-dose intravenous methylprednisolone. The 100 or so discovery patients were divided at random into training and test sets in a 7:3 ratio. According to the paper, TCR Vbeta CDR3 sequencing was carried out on about 140 peripheral blood samples, which came from under 50 ophthalmopathy, around 74 hyperthyroidism and about 17 progressor patients. Study-wide findings and limitations: Blood samples also contained most of the expanded thyroid clonotypes (frequency above 0.001), which suggests that blood repertoires may reflect thyroid immune responses. In validation, the model predicted progression to ophthalmopathy with 65% to 71% sensitivity and approximately 72% specificity, a median of 6.5 months before onset. No statistical method was used to fix the sample size in advance, and group allocation was not hidden from the investigators. Ophthalmopathy was separated from stable hyperthyroidism by a 13 V-J signature model, with approximately 85% sensitivity and roughly 84% specificity obtained in cross-validation and 80%/75% obtained in testing.

The TCR beta CDR3 regions were amplified from the RNA transcripts. The TCR CDR3 was subjected to a first round of RT-PCR using the HTBI primer set and the Qiagen OneStep RT-PCR kit. The libraries were constructed in a second round of multiplex PCR and then size-selected and purified. Paired-end sequencing of the libraries was performed with 100 bp reads on an Illumina HiSeq2000. Under the source paper's analysis protocol: SOAPnuke was used to process the raw data, throwing out any read that contained adapters or uncalled bases, had a mean Phred below 15, or lacked an exact constant-primer or identifier match. COPE v1.2.5 was used to merge the high-quality paired reads, and each unique nucleotide sequence was defined as a clonotype. Clonotypes were aligned to IMGT TRBV, TRBD and TRBJ reference segments using MiTCR v1.1. The analysis was restricted to V-J combinations with a frequency above 0.0001, which together covered 99.2% of the repertoires. The TCS score was defined as the ratio of F50 (clonal expansion) to E x V (chaos), calculated using BLOSUM62-based TCRdist between CDR3 peptides within each V-J. Welch's t-statistics and random forest reduced several hundred V-J features to fewer than 15, which were used in a naive Bayes classifier (R e1071). TCRdb cleaned the public reads at Q25 with fastp, built clones with MiXCR and kept in-frame beta chains. Rows are unified per CDR3 protein, each entry keeping the most common DNA and genes. Clone size and V and J calls follow TCRdb, not the original study. The sample table shows approximately 430,000 distinct CDR3 sequences, and about 15% are seen once. In total, the top ten clones hold approximately 7.5% of the sample.

Trimming takes 5 bases from V and 4 bases from J, and the germline ends sit 18 bases apart. CDR1 and CDR2, looked up from the germline V gene, are MGHRA and YSYEKL. From the cysteine up to the phenylalanine, the CDR3 has a length of 15 residues. Here the CDR3 DNA is all that survives: 45 bases in frame from base 1. The sequenced material came from blood. The chain links TRBV4-1 with TRBJ2-7; possibly the D gene is TRBD1, per 6 matching bases. The receptor comes from a woman between 18 and 30 years old with Graves' hyperthyroidism. The nucleotide sequence is TGCGCCAGCAGCGGAGCACAGGGAACTGAGTACGAGCAGTACTTC. This encodes CASSGAQGTEYEQYF.